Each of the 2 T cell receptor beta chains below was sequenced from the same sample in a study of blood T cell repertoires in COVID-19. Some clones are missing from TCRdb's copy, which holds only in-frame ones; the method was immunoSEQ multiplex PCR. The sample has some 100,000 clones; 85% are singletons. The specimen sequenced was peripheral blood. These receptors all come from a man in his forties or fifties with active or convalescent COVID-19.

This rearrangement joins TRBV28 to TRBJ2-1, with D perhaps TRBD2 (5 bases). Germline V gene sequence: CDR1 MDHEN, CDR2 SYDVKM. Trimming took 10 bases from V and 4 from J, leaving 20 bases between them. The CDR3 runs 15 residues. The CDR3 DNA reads TGTGCCACCGTTGGGAGTTGGGAGAGGTACAATGAGCAGTTCTTC. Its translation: CATVGSWERYNEQFF.

The CDR3 region has the DNA TGCGCCAGCAGAACTAGCGGGTCAAACACCGGGGAGCTGTTTTTT. It yields the protein CASRTSGSNTGELFF. The chain employs TRBV5-1 and TRBJ2-2, with TRBD2 identical over 9 bases. The germline CDR1 and CDR2 sequences are SGHRS and YFSETQ. Trimming removed 5 bases from V and 2 bases from J; junction bases left unmatched: 4. The CDR3 extends over 15 amino acids.